The clone carrying this T cell receptor beta chain was detected a few times. The data were taken from a study of blood T cell repertoires in COVID-19. Original data processing: The authors estimated nucleated cell counts from reference gene primer amplification. TCRdb keeps only in-frame clones here, not all; method: immunoSEQ multiplex PCR. The V and J calls and the clone size are those of that table, but D and trimming were determined from the DNA. This sample has some 120,000 clones, with just under 85% found just once. The CDR3 covers 15 residues. The V and J ends lost 2 bases and 2 bases, in that order; junction bases with no gene match: 2. Germline V gene sequence: CDR1 SGHRS, CDR2 YFSETQ.

The chain has TRBV5-1 and TRBJ1-1; 11 nucleotides line up with TRBD1. The source material was peripheral blood. This clonotype was sampled from a human donor in a cohort sampled during active COVID-19. CDR3 sequence (DNA): TGCGCCAGCAGCTTAGGACAGGGGGCCAACACTGAAGCTTTCTTT. Its protein product is CASSLGQGANTEAFF.